Listed below are T cell receptor beta chains from one sample, sequenced in a study of Graves' ophthalmopathy and Graves' hyperthyroidism. TCRdb re-called the multiplex PCR reads through MiXCR, storing one row per CDR3 protein. This repertoire shows 600,000 to 650,000 distinct CDR3 sequences, approximately 21% found once; its top ten account for more than 5.5%. Material: peripheral blood. The origin of the receptors is a woman between 18 and 30 years old with stable Graves' hyperthyroidism. Some clones in this sample may be carry-over from other donors' samples. The CDR3 runs from the conserved cysteine through the conserved F or W. The D gene is left open where the match is weak. Size values are once, few and many counts, or a class for expanded clones, and some rows have none.

j_call	v_call	clone_size	d_call	cdr3_nt	cdr3_aa
TRBJ2-7	TRBV19	.	.	TGTGCCAGTAGTCCAGGACGCCTCTCCTACGAGCAGTACTTC	CASSPGRLSYEQYF
TRBJ1-1	TRBV18	many	.	TGTGCCAGCTCACCGGATATGAACACTGAAGCTTTCTTT	CASSPDMNTEAFF
TRBJ2-2	TRBV6-2/TRBV6-3	many	TRBD2	TGTGCCAGCAGTCCCAGGACTAGCGGGAGATACGGGGAGCTGTTTTTT	CASSPRTSGRYGELFF
TRBJ1-2	TRBV6-1	.	.	TGTGCCATTGGACAGAGGGGCTACACCTTC	CAIGQRGYTF
TRBJ2-2	TRBV27	many	.	TGTGCCAGTTTAACCAGGGCCTCATTAGTGAACACCGGGGAGCTGTTTTTT	CASLTRASLVNTGELFF
TRBJ1-1	TRBV29-1	many	.	TGCAGCGTTGACGGGGGTGACAGGAGACAAAGAAACACTGAAGCTTTCTTT	CSVDGGDRRQRNTEAFF
TRBJ1-5	TRBV2	many	TRBD1	TGTGCCAGCAGCGTCGGACAGGCCTCGGTTCAGCCCCAGCATTTT	CASSVGQASVQPQHF
TRBJ2-1	TRBV5-1	.	.	TGCGCCAGCAGCCTTATGCCCGGGACTTGGGGCTTGAATGAGCAGTTCTTC	CASSLMPGTWGLNEQFF
TRBJ2-2	TRBV13	many	TRBD1	TGTGCCAGCAGCGAATGGGCCCCGGGACAGAGAACCGGGGAGCTGTTTTTT	CASSEWAPGQRTGELFF
TRBJ1-1	TRBV11-3	.	.	TGTGCCAGCAGCTTAGGGGCCGGCGCAGGGGCCCTTGAAGCTTTCTTT	CASSLGAGAGALEAFF
TRBJ1-3	TRBV28	many	.	TGTGCCAGTGCTCTGAGCTCTGGAAACACCATATATTTT	CASALSSGNTIYF
TRBJ2-7	TRBV28	many	.	TGTGCCACCAAAGCATGGAGCTCCTACGAGCAGTACTTC	CATKAWSSYEQYF
TRBJ1-6	TRBV12-3/TRBV12-4	many	.	TGTGCCAGCAGCCGGGACATCGGAACCCTCCACTTT	CASSRDIGTLHF
TRBJ2-7	TRBV6-5	.	.	TGTGCCAGCAGTTACGCCGGATCTCCGGTCGAGCAGTACTTC	CASSYAGSPVEQYF
TRBJ2-5	TRBV15	.	.	TGTGCCACCAGCCCCGGCGGGGCGAAAGAGACCCAGTACTTC	CATSPGGAKETQYF
TRBJ1-1	TRBV20-1	.	.	TGCAGTGCCACCCCGGACACTGAAGCTTTCTTT	CSATPDTEAFF
TRBJ2-1	TRBV12-3/TRBV12-4	many	TRBD1	TGTGCCAGCAGGCTACAAACACAGGGGGGTGAGCAGTTCTTC	CASRLQTQGGEQFF
TRBJ1-5	TRBV27	many	.	TGTGCCAGCACCCATGGGCAGAACAATCAGCCCCAGCATTTT	CASTHGQNNQPQHF
TRBJ2-2	TRBV13	.	.	TGTGCCAGCGGGGTCCCTCTTTCGGAGCTGTTTTTT	CASGVPLSELFF
TRBJ2-5	TRBV27	many	.	TGTGCCAGCAGTTTATCTAGGAGTTCGTTCCAGGAGACCCAGTACTTC	CASSLSRSSFQETQYF
TRBJ1-1	TRBV20-1	many	.	TGCAGTGCTCTAAACACAGGGAAGAACACTGAAGCTTTCTTT	CSALNTGKNTEAFF
TRBJ1-2	TRBV24-1	.	TRBD1	TGTGCCACCAGTGACCCAGGGGGTGGAAACTATGGCTACACCTTC	CATSDPGGGNYGYTF
TRBJ2-7	TRBV12-3/TRBV12-4	.	.	TGTGCCACCGAGACGACACAGGGACGTGGCCTCTACGAGCAGTACTTC	CATETTQGRGLYEQYF
TRBJ1-2	TRBV12-3/TRBV12-4	once	.	TGTGCCAGCAGTTTGCTTAATCGTGGTACAGTCGACACCTTC	CASSLLNRGTVDTF
TRBJ1-2	TRBV9	.	.	TGTGCCAGCAGCACGGACAGAGACACAGGCGACTATGGCTACACCTTC	CASSTDRDTGDYGYTF
TRBJ1-1	TRBV7-8	.	.	TGTGCCAGCAGCTTAGCGCAGGGGCCCGTCCACACTGAAGCTTTCTTT	CASSLAQGPVHTEAFF
TRBJ1-6	TRBV9	.	TRBD1	TGTGCCAGCAGCGTAGAGGGGACAGGGGAAACACCCCTCCACTTT	CASSVEGTGETPLHF
TRBJ2-5	TRBV12-3/TRBV12-4	many	TRBD2	TGTGCCAGCAGTGCGGGACTAGCGGACCAAGAGACCCAGTACTTC	CASSAGLADQETQYF